This T cell receptor (beta chain) was sequenced for a study of blood T cell repertoires in COVID-19. In germline, CDR1 is MNHEY, CDR2 SVGAGI. The CDR3 is 13 amino acids. Trimming took off 11 bases at V and 5 bases at J, with 19 bases between the two ends. Ages ranged from about 18 to 89 years, with residence in more than 20 US areas. This clone showed up just a few times. In the authors' workflow: Scientists estimated how many nucleated cells there were by amplifying reference gene primers. Produced via immunoSEQ multiplex PCR; TCRdb's table is partial and in-frame only. The DNA was the basis for D and trimming; V, J and clone size are from that table. The sample consists of about 320,000 clones, roughly 86% of them appearing once.

The clonotype originates from a woman aged 18-29 years who had recovered from COVID-19. Sequencing was carried out using PBMCs or T cells enriched from blood (not recorded which). This sequence joins TRBV6-5 and TRBJ2-7; TRBD2 is a possible D gene (6 bases). The CDR3: CAGSRTREDEQYF. DNA of the CDR3: TGTGCCGGTTCAAGGACCAGGGAGGACGAGCAGTACTTC.